These 22 T cell receptor beta chains originate from one sample sequenced in a study of blood T cell repertoires in COVID-19. Here immunoSEQ multiplex PCR was the method, and the copy in TCRdb shows in-frame clones only, minus some. This sample has 200,000 to 250,000 clones, with 85% to 90% found just once. Sequenced input: PBMCs or T cells enriched from blood (not recorded which). Every receptor here comes from a man aged 35-49 years who had recovered from COVID-19.

The chain uses TRBV7-2 and TRBJ2-7, with D tentatively TRBD1 (6 bases). The CDR3 loop spans 14 amino acids. V dropped 3 bases and J dropped 6 bases, with 15 bases sitting between them. The germline V gene encodes CDR1 SGHTA and CDR2 FQGNSA. CDR3 protein: CASSLGSGGGEQYF. CDR3 sequence (DNA): TGTGCCAGCAGCTTGGGGAGTGGGGGCGGCGAGCAGTACTTC.

The chain links TRBV15 to TRBJ1-1, with D possibly matching TRBD1 (6 bases). V lost 1 base and J lost 4, with 10 bases in between. Germline CDR1 LNHNV, CDR2 YYDKDF (reference sequence). The CDR3 length is 14 residues. The CDR3 sequence: CATSRGAGVTEAFF. In DNA, the CDR3 is TGTGCCACCAGCAGAGGGGCAGGGGTCACTGAAGCTTTCTTT.

The genes are TRBV19 and TRBJ2-1; 7 nucleotides align to TRBD2. V shed 5 bases and J 5 bases; nucleotides not matched to a gene: 9. CDR3 length: 15 amino acids. CDR1 and CDR2 from the germline V gene are LNHDA and SQIVND (reference sequence). CDR3 in amino acids: CASSYKRGRNNEQFF. In DNA, the CDR3 is TGTGCCAGTAGTTACAAGCGGGGCCGAAACAATGAGCAGTTCTTC.

V usage is TRBV25-1 and J usage is TRBJ1-3; D is possibly TRBD1 (5 bases). Deletions cut 5 bases from V and 0 bases from J, with 11 bases between. The CDR3 is 15 residues long. CDR1 is MGHDK and CDR2 is SYGVNS in the germline V gene. CDR3 region: CASSPRTGSGNTIYF. The CDR3 bases are TGTGCCAGCAGTCCCCGCACAGGCTCTGGAAACACCATATATTTT.

The chain couples TRBV2 to TRBJ2-1; 10 bases match TRBD2. The germline CDR1 and CDR2 sequences are SNHLY and FYNNEI. V was clipped by 7 bases and J by 7 bases; unmatched bases: 7. The CDR3 is made up of 14 amino acids. The CDR3 nucleotides are TGTGCCAGCACCGAGCGGGAGGGGTCTAATGAGCAGTTCTTC. Amino acid sequence: CASTEREGSNEQFF. Looking up the rest from reference TRBV2 and TRBJ2-1 gives the full variable domain: EPEVTQTPSHQVTQMGQEVILRCVPISNHLYFYWYRQILGQKVEFLVSFYNNEISEKSEIFDDQFSVERPDGSNFTLKIRSTKLEDSAMYFCASTEREGSNEQFFGPGTRLTVL.

The rearrangement joins TRBV7-3 to TRBJ1-1; D might be TRBD1 (6 bases). CDR1 SGHTA and CDR2 FQGTGA come from the germline V gene. V was trimmed by 3 bases and J by 4 bases, leaving 9 bases between them. This CDR3 spans 13 amino acids. This CDR3 reads CASSFGRGTEAFF. The CDR3 DNA sequence: TGTGCCAGCAGCTTCGGCAGGGGCACTGAAGCTTTCTTT. The full variable domain, with the rest looked up from reference TRBV7-3 and TRBJ1-1, is GAGVSQTPSNKVTEKGKYVELRCDPISGHTALYWYRQSLGQGPEFLIYFQGTGAADDSGLPNDRFFAVRPEGSVSTLKIQRTERGDSAVYLCASSFGRGTEAFFGQGTRLTVV.

CDR3 DNA: TGTGCCAGTAGCCCCGGGGGACGGGAAAACTCTGGGGCCAACGTCCTGACTTTC. It translates to CASSPGGRENSGANVLTF. J is TRBJ2-6 and V is TRBV19; D is perhaps TRBD2 (6 bases). The CDR3 sequence is 18 residues long. Trimming cost V 6 bases and J 0 bases, with 18 bases left between them. Germline V lookup: CDR1 LNHDA, CDR2 SQIVND (reference sequence).

The gene calls are TRBV30 and TRBJ2-2; TRBD2 matches 8 bases. The trim removed 0 bases at V and 3 bases at J, leaving 6 bases unmatched. The CDR3 has 16 amino acids. Looked up from germline, CDR1 is GTSNPN and CDR2 is SVGIG (reference sequence). The CDR3 spells CAWSVSGAADTGELFF. Written as DNA, the CDR3 is TGTGCCTGGAGTGTTAGCGGGGCCGCGGACACCGGGGAGCTGTTTTTT.

The rearrangement uses TRBV6-5 and TRBJ1-1, with TRBD1 matching 7 bases. The J segment lost 10 bases and the V segment lost 6 bases, leaving 5 bases of the junction unmatched. This CDR3 has 11 residues. Germline CDR1 reads MNHEY; CDR2 reads SVGAGI. CDR3 nucleotide sequence: TGTGCCAGCAGAGACGGACAGGCAGCTTTCTTT. This encodes CASRDGQAAFF.

The chain joins TRBV2 to TRBJ2-2, with a weak D call TRBD2 (6 bases). V lost 8 bases to trimming and J lost 6 bases, with 10 bases between them. The CDR3 length is 12 residues. The V gene's germline CDR1 is SNHLY and CDR2 FYNNEI. Here the CDR3 reads CASDGGAGELFF. The CDR3 DNA is TGTGCCAGCGATGGAGGGGCCGGGGAGCTGTTTTTT.

The chain has TRBV5-6 and TRBJ1-2, with 9 nucleotides matching TRBD1. The V segment lost 4 bases and the J segment 4 bases; nucleotides outside the gene matches: 2. The V gene's germline CDR1 is SGHDT and CDR2 YYEEEE. This CDR3 has 13 amino acids. The CDR3 nucleotides are TGTGCCAGCAGCACGACAGGGGGCTATGGCTACACCTTC. It encodes CASSTTGGYGYTF.

The chain carries TRBV12-3 or TRBV12-4 and TRBJ2-7; TRBD1 aligns across 8 bases. This CDR3 has 13 amino acids. J lost 7 bases, V lost 7 bases, and 9 bases had no gene match. This CDR3 is CASNGQGLGEQYF. The CDR3 nucleotides read TGTGCCAGCAATGGACAGGGACTGGGGGAGCAGTACTTC.

J is TRBJ1-2 and V is TRBV27; 8 bases map to TRBD1. There are 15 residues in the CDR3. Germline V CDR1 and CDR2: MNHEY, SMNVEV (reference sequence). The V gene end was trimmed by 3 bases and the J gene end by 4 bases; junction bases not matched to a gene: 7. For the CDR3, the DNA is TGTGCCAGCAGTTTTGCCAGGGGGCCTTCCTATGGCTACACCTTC. Encoded protein: CASSFARGPSYGYTF.

The rearrangement links TRBV7-9 to TRBJ1-6, with D perhaps matching TRBD1 (6 bases). Germline V gene lookup returns CDR1 SEHNR and CDR2 FQNEAQ (reference sequence). This CDR3 contains 16 residues. The V and J ends lost 2 bases and 4 bases respectively, with 12 bases between them. This chain's CDR3 is CASSLMGGAYNSPLHF. The CDR3 region has the DNA TGTGCCAGCAGCTTAATGGGGGGGGCGTATAATTCACCCCTCCACTTT.

This chain uses TRBV11-1 with TRBJ2-5; 7 positions agree with TRBD2. The CDR3 runs to 13 residues. V lost 5 bases and J lost 3; bases outside the gene matches: 3. From germline, CDR1 is SGHAT and CDR2 FQDESV (reference sequence). Written as DNA, the CDR3 is TGTGCCAGCAGCGCCGGACTAGAAGAGACCCAGTACTTC. Its translation is CASSAGLEETQYF.

The V gene is TRBV9, the J gene TRBJ2-1; TRBD2 matches at 13 bases. V was clipped by 2 bases and J by 8 bases; unmatched bases: 7. Germline V lookup: CDR1 SGDLS, CDR2 YYNGEE. This CDR3 comprises 16 residues. The CDR3 protein is CASSVGLAGDLDEQFF. The CDR3 DNA reads as TGTGCCAGCAGCGTCGGACTAGCGGGAGATTTGGATGAGCAGTTCTTC.

This chain uses TRBV9 with TRBJ2-2, with TRBD1 matching 9 bases. The CDR3 contains 15 residues. The V segment lost 3 bases and the J segment 4 bases; nucleotides outside the gene matches: 4. CDR1 is SGDLS and CDR2 is YYNGEE in the germline V gene. The CDR3 sequence: CASSGVTGGTGELFF. The CDR3 region has the DNA TGTGCCAGCAGCGGAGTGACAGGGGGCACCGGGGAGCTGTTTTTT.

CDR3 nucleotides: TGTGCCAGCAGCTTAGGACAGGGGGACTATGGCTACACCTTC. Translated: CASSLGQGDYGYTF. V usage is TRBV5-6 and J usage is TRBJ1-2, with 10 bases lining up with TRBD1. The CDR3 length is 14 residues. CDR1 and CDR2 (germline): SGHDT, YYEEEE. V lost 2 bases and J lost 3; bases outside the gene matches: 1.

The chain recombines TRBV7-2 with TRBJ2-5; perhaps TRBD2 as D (6 bases). V shed 1 base and J shed 4 bases, with 19 bases lying between them. The CDR3 is 17 amino acids. Germline values: CDR1 SGHTA, CDR2 FQGNSA. The CDR3, as DNA: TGTGCCAGCAGCTTAGTGTTTACCGGGAGAAATCGAGAGACCCAGTACTTC. Translating it yields CASSLVFTGRNRETQYF.

The chain is built from TRBV24-1 and TRBJ1-5; D possibly corresponds to TRBD1 (5 bases). This CDR3 region has 14 residues. Germline-derived CDR1 and CDR2 are KGHDR and SFDVKD. Trimming left V 8 bases short and J 5 bases short, with 15 bases between. DNA of the CDR3: TGTGCCACCACCGTCGTGGAGACAGATCAGCCCCAGCATTTT. Its protein product is CATTVVETDQPQHF.

V usage is TRBV2 and J usage is TRBJ2-7; TRBD1 matches 12 bases. The germline gives CDR1 SNHLY, CDR2 FYNNEI. The V segment lost 11 bases and the J segment 4 bases; nucleotides outside the gene matches: 6. The CDR3 totals 13 residues. This CDR3 reads CAGGDRGLYEQYF. CDR3 sequence (DNA): TGTGCCGGGGGGGACAGGGGGCTATACGAGCAGTACTTC. Using reference TRBV2 and TRBJ2-7 for the parts outside the CDR3, the full variable domain is EPEVTQTPSHQVTQMGQEVILRCVPISNHLYFYWYRQILGQKVEFLVSFYNNEISEKSEIFDDQFSVERPDGSNFTLKIRSTKLEDSAMYFCAGGDRGLYEQYFGPGTRLTVT.

The chain carries TRBV2 and TRBJ1-2; D is unresolved. CDR3 length: 14 residues. The germline V and J ends were trimmed by 1 base and 0 bases, with 6 bases remaining between them. The germline CDR1 and CDR2 sequences are SNHLY and FYNNEI. CDR3 DNA sequence: TGTGCCAGCAGTGAAGTCAGAACTAACTATGGCTACACCTTC. As protein: CASSEVRTNYGYTF. Full variable domain (missing parts from reference TRBV2 and TRBJ1-2): EPEVTQTPSHQVTQMGQEVILRCVPISNHLYFYWYRQILGQKVEFLVSFYNNEISEKSEIFDDQFSVERPDGSNFTLKIRSTKLEDSAMYFCASSEVRTNYGYTFGSGTRLTVV.